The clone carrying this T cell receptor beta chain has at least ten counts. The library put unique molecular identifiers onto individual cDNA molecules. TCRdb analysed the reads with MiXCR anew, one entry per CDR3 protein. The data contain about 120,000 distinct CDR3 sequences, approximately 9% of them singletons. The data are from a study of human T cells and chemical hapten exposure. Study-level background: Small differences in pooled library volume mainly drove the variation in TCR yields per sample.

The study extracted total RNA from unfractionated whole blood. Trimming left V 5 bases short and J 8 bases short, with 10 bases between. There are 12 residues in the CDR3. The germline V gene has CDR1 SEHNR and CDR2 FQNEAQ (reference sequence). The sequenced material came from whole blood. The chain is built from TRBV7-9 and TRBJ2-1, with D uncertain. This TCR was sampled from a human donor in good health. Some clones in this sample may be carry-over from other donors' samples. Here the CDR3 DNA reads TGTGCCAGCAGCCTCCTGGGCGATGAGCAGTTCTTC. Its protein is CASSLLGDEQFF. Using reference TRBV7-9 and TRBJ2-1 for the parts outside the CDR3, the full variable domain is DTGVSQNPRHKITKRGQNVTFRCDPISEHNRLYWYRQTLGQGPEFLTYFQNEAQLEKSRLLSDRFSAERPKGSFSTLEIQRTEQGDSAMYLCASSLLGDEQFFGPGTRLTVL.